This T cell receptor beta chain derives from a study of tumor-infiltrating lymphocytes in primary liver carcinoma. Whole-study context: Primary liver carcinoma, confirmed by histopathology, was surgically resected.

A constant-region primer served to make TCR beta cDNA from around 500 ng total RNA. Slightly modified ARM-PCR served as the procedure for the TCR beta libraries. These libraries came from three rounds of nested multiplex PCR. The first two PCR rounds, approximately 10 cycles each, used TRBV1-TRBV30 forward primers and a C-beta reverse primer. TCRdb used MiXCR to reprocess the multiplex PCR reads, holding one entry per CDR3 protein. This sample yields roughly 330,000 distinct CDR3 sequences, of which approximately 64% are seen a single time; roughly 6% belongs to the top ten. The researchers obtained blood RNA from unsorted whole blood and also extracted germline DNA. Findings and limits, study-wide: A significantly higher top-250-clone fraction was recorded for tumors than for blood (p = 0.039).

Note on this clonotype: What it recognizes is unknown.

From germline, CDR1 is SGHTA and CDR2 FQGTGA. With 1 base clipped from V and 7 bases from J, the junction kept 6 bases outside the gene matches. This CDR3 region has 15 residues. Sample: peripheral blood. The chain has TRBV7-3 and TRBJ2-1; 8 positions match TRBD2. This receptor was obtained from a man aged 35 to 55 with primary liver carcinoma and hepatitis B virus infection. Written as DNA, the CDR3 is TGTGCCAGCAGCTTAATGAGGACTAGCAAAAATGAGCAGTTCTTC. Translation gives CASSLMRTSKNEQFF.